The subject of this entry is one T cell receptor beta chain. This sample is drawn from a study of blood T cell repertoires in COVID-19. About the research overall: Researchers got acute and convalescent COVID-19 samples from the United States, Italy and Spain.

The germline V gene encodes CDR1 KGHSH and CDR2 LQKENI. Trimming stripped 0 bases from V and 5 bases from J, with 8 bases between. This CDR3 has 13 amino acids. Residents of 24 US areas, aged roughly 18 to 89 years, made up the participants. The table came from immunoSEQ multiplex PCR; TCRdb's copy has only in-frame clones and leaves some out. This sample carries about 400,000 clones, roughly 87% of them seen once, and the ten largest clones take around 1.9%. The origin of this receptor is a middle-aged woman with acute COVID-19. The chain employs TRBV18 and TRBJ2-7; no firm D call. The sample taken for sequencing was PBMCs or T cells enriched from blood (not recorded which). CDR3 nucleotides: TGTGCCAGCTCACCACCATCAGTGAACGAGCAGTACTTC. Amino acid sequence: CASSPPSVNEQYF. Using reference TRBV18 and TRBJ2-7 for the parts outside the CDR3, the full variable domain is NAGVMQNPRHLVRRRGQEARLRCSPMKGHSHVYWYRQLPEEGLKFMVYLQKENIIDESGMPKERFSAEFPKEGPSILRIQQVVRGDSAAYFCASSPPSVNEQYFGPGTRLTVT.